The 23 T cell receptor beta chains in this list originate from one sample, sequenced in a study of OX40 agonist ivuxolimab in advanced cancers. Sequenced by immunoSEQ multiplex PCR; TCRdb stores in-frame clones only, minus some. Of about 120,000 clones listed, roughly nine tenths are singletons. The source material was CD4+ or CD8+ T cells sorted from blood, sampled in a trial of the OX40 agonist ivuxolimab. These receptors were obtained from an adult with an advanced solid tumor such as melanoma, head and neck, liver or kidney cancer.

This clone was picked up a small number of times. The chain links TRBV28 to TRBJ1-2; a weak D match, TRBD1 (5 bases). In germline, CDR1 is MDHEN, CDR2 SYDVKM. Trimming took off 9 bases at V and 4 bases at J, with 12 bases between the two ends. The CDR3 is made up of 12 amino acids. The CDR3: CASSLGTYGYTF. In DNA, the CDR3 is TGTGCCAGTAGTCTGGGGACCTATGGCTACACCTTC.

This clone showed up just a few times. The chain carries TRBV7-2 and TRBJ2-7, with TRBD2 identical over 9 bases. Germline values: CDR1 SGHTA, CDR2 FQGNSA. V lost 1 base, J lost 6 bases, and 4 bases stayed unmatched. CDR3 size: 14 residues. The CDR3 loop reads CASSLGLAVREQYF. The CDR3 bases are TGTGCCAGCAGCTTAGGACTAGCGGTTCGCGAGCAGTACTTC.

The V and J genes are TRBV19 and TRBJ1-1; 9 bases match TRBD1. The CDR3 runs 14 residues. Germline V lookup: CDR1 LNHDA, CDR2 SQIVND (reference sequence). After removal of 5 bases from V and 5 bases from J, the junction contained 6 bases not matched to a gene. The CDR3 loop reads CASSPGQGRTEAFF. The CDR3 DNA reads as TGTGCCAGTAGTCCTGGACAGGGGAGGACTGAAGCTTTCTTT.

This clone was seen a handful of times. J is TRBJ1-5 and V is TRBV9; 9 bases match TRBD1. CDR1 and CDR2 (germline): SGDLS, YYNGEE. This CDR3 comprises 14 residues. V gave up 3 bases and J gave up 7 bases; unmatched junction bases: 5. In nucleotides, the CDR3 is TGTGCCAGCAGCGCGGGACAGGGTGGGCAGCCCCAGCATTTT. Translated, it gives CASSAGQGGQPQHF.

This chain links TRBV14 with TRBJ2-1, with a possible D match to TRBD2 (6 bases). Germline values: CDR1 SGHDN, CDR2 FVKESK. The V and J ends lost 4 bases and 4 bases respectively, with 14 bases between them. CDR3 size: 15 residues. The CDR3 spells CASSPRDFSYNEQFF. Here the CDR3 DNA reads TGTGCCAGCAGCCCTAGGGACTTCTCTTACAATGAGCAGTTCTTC.

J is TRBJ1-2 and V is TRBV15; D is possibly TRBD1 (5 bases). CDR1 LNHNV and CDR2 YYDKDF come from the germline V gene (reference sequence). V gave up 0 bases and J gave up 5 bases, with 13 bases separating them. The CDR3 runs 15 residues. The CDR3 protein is CATSRDVTATYGYTF. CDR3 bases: TGTGCCACCAGCAGAGATGTGACAGCGACTTATGGCTACACCTTC.

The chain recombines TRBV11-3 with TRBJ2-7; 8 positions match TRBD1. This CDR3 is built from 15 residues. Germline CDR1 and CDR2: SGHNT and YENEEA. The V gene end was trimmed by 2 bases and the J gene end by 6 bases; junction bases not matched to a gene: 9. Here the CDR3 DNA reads TGTGCCAGCAGCTTATTAAAAACAGGGGGAAGCGAGCAGTACTTC. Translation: CASSLLKTGGSEQYF.

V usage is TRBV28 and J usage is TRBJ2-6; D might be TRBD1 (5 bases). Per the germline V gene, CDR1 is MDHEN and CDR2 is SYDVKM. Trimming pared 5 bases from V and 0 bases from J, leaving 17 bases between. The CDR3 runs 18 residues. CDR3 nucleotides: TGTGCCAGCAGTCCGCCCCTACACAGGTTCTCTGGGGCCAACGTCCTGACTTTC. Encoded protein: CASSPPLHRFSGANVLTF.

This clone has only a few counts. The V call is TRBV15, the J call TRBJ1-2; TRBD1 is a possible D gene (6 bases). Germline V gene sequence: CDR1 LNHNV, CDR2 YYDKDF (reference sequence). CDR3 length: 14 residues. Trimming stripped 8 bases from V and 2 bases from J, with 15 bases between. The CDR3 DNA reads TGTGCCACCGGGGGAGGAGGGGGAAACTATGGCTACACCTTC. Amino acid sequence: CATGGGGGNYGYTF.

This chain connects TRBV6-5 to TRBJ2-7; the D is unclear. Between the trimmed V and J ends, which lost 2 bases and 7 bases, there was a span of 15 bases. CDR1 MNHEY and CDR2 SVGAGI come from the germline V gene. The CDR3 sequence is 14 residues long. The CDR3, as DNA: TGTGCCAGCAGTTACCATACTTCTATGGGAGAGCAGTACTTC. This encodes CASSYHTSMGEQYF.

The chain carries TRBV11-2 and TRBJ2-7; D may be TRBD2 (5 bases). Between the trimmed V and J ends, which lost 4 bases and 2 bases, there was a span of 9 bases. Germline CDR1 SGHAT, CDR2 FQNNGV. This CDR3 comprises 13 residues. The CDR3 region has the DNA TGTGCCAGCAGCTCGTCCGGGGCCTACGAGCAGTACTTC. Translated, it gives CASSSSGAYEQYF.

This CDR3 reads CASSGGMNTEAFF. CDR3 bases: TGCGCCAGCAGTGGGGGGATGAACACTGAAGCTTTCTTT. The V gene is TRBV10-1, the J gene TRBJ1-1, with D maybe TRBD1 (5 bases). The ends were cut back, 4 bases at V and 0 bases at J, with 6 bases in the middle. Germline V gives CDR1 WNHNN, CDR2 SYGVQD (reference sequence). The CDR3 loop spans 13 amino acids.

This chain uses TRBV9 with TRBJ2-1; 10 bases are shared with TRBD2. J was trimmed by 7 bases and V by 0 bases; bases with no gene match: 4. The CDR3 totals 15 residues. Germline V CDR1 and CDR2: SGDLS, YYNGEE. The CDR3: CASSVASGGENEQFF. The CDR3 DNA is TGTGCCAGCAGCGTAGCGAGCGGGGGGGAAAATGAGCAGTTCTTC.

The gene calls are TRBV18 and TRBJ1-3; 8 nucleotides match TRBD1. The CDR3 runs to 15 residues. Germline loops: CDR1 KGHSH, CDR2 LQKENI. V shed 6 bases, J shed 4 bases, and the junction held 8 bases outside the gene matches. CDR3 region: CASSSGQGFGNTIYF. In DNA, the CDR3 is TGTGCCAGCTCCTCCGGACAGGGCTTCGGAAACACCATATATTTT.

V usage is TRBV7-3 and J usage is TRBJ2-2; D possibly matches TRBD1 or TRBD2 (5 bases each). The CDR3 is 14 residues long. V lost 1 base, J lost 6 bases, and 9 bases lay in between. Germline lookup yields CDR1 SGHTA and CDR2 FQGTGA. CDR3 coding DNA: TGTGCCAGCAGCTTAATTGGGGGAGCCGGGGAGCTGTTTTTT. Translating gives CASSLIGGAGELFF.

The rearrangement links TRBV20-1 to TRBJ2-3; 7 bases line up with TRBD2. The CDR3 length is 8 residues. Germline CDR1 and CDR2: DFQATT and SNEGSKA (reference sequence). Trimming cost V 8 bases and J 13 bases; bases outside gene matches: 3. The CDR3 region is CSTTSKYF. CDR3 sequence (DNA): TGCAGTACGACTAGCAAGTATTTT.

The CDR3 DNA follows: TGCGCCAGCAGCTTGGGGACAGGGTCTAGAGGGCAGTACTTC. Translating gives CASSLGTGSRGQYF. This sequence joins TRBV5-1 and TRBJ2-7, with 8 bases aligning to TRBD1. The CDR3 is made up of 14 amino acids. Germline V gene data show CDR1 as SGHRS and CDR2 as YFSETQ. V was clipped by 0 bases and J by 9 bases; unmatched bases: 8.

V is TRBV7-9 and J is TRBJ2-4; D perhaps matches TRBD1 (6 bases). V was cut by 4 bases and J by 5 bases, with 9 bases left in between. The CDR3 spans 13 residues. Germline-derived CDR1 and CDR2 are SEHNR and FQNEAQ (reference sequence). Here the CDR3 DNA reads TGTGCCAGCAGCTCTGGACAGCAAAACATTCAGTACTTC. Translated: CASSSGQQNIQYF.

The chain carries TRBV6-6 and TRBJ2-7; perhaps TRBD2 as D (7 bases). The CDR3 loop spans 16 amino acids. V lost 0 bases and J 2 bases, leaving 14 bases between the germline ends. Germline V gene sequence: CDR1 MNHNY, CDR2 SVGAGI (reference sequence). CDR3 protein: CASSYSTRGGPYEQYF. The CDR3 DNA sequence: TGTGCCAGCAGTTACTCGACTCGCGGGGGCCCCTACGAGCAGTACTTC.

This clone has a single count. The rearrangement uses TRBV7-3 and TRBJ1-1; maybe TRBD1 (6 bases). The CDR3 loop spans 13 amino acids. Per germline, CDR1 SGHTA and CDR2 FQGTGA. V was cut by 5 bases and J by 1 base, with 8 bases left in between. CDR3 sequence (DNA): TGTGCCAGCAGCCCGACAGGGAACACTGAAGCTTTCTTT. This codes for CASSPTGNTEAFF.

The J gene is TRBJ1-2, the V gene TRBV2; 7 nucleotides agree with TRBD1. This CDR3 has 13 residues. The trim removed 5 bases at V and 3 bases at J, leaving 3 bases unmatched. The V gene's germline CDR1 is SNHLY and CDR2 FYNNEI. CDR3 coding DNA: TGTGCCAGCAGTCCCGACAGGGACTATGGCTACACCTTC. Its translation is CASSPDRDYGYTF.

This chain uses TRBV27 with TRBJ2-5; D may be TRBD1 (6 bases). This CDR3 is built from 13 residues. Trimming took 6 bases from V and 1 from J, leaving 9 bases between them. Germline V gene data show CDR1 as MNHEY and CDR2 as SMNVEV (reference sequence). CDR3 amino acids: CASSRTAQETQYF. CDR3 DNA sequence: TGTGCCAGCAGCAGGACAGCCCAAGAGACCCAGTACTTC.

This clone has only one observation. The chain's CDR3 is CASKRLESSYEQYF. The CDR3 region has the DNA TGTGCCAGCAAAAGATTGGAGAGTTCCTACGAGCAGTACTTC. The chain joins TRBV28 to TRBJ2-7; no firm D call. Germline V gives CDR1 MDHEN, CDR2 SYDVKM. Trimming took 7 bases from V and 1 from J, leaving 14 bases between them. CDR3 length: 14 residues.